Shown below are 20 T cell receptor beta chains from a single sample sequenced in a study of PD-L1 blockade in urothelial cancer. Time point here: pretreatment peripheral blood. Data came from immunoSEQ multiplex PCR; TCRdb stores just in-frame clones and leaves some out. The sample has 50,000 to 65,000 clones, 81% seen once. Here the sequenced sample was PBMCs, taken around atezolizumab (anti-PD-L1) treatment. These receptor sequences come from a man in his sixties or seventies with urothelial cancer.

V and J are TRBV2 and TRBJ2-1; a weak D match, TRBD2 (7 bases). The V gene's germline CDR1 is SNHLY and CDR2 FYNNEI. V shed 8 bases and J shed 1 base, with 18 bases lying between them. The CDR3 runs 16 residues. CDR3 loop: CASARGATGSYNEQFF. Written as DNA, the CDR3 is TGTGCCAGCGCCCGGGGGGCTACCGGGTCCTACAATGAGCAGTTCTTC.

DNA of the CDR3: TGTGCCAGCACCCCTGGGAGCAAAGGGGAGCAGTTCTTC. It is translated as CASTPGSKGEQFF. This chain connects TRBV11-2 to TRBJ2-1; D is perhaps TRBD2 (5 bases). This CDR3 spans 13 amino acids. The ends were cut back, 7 bases at V and 10 bases at J, with 17 bases in the middle. Germline values: CDR1 SGHAT, CDR2 FQNNGV.

The chain joins TRBV21-1 to TRBJ1-2; TRBD1 was called by the table and not checked on the DNA. TRBV21-1 is reported as a pseudogene. The CDR3 extends over 16 amino acids. The CDR3, as DNA: TGTGCCAGCACCACCTGGACAGGGGAGGATGGCTATGGCTACACCTTC. Translated, it gives CASTTWTGEDGYGYTF.

The rearrangement uses TRBV5-1 and TRBJ2-1, with D maybe TRBD2 (6 bases). The CDR3 runs 17 residues. Trimming took off 2 bases at V and 0 bases at J, with 15 bases between the two ends. CDR1 is SGHRS and CDR2 is YFSETQ in the germline V gene. CDR3 bases: TGCGCCAGCAGCTTCTCTTTGGCGGGGAGCTCCTACAATGAGCAGTTCTTC. Encoded protein: CASSFSLAGSSYNEQFF.

V gene TRBV19 combines with J gene TRBJ1-3, with D possibly TRBD1 on 5 matching bases. Germline CDR1 reads LNHDA; CDR2 reads SQIVND (reference sequence). Trimming took 4 bases from V and 4 from J, leaving 11 bases between them. CDR3 length equals 14 residues. The chain's CDR3 is CASSSPQGGNTIYF. The CDR3, as DNA: TGTGCCAGTAGTAGCCCCCAGGGCGGAAACACCATATATTTT.

The chain is built from TRBV18 and TRBJ2-4; D possibly corresponds to TRBD2 (6 bases). Germline CDR1 and CDR2: KGHSH and LQKENI. V was cut by 3 bases and J by 8 bases, with 17 bases left in between. The CDR3 sequence is 15 residues long. The DNA for the CDR3 is TGTGCCAGCTCACCGGTTAGCGGCCCTAGCCACATTCAGTACTTC. Translation gives CASSPVSGPSHIQYF. The full variable domain, in which reference TRBV18 and TRBJ2-4 provide the parts outside the CDR3, is NAGVMQNPRHLVRRRGQEARLRCSPMKGHSHVYWYRQLPEEGLKFMVYLQKENIIDESGMPKERFSAEFPKEGPSILRIQQVVRGDSAAYFCASSPVSGPSHIQYFGAGTRLSVL.

A single count supports this clone. Here the CDR3 DNA reads TGTGCCATCAGTGAGACCCCGACAGGGGGCGAGCAGTACTTC. Protein sequence: CAISETPTGGEQYF. The chain is built from TRBV10-3 and TRBJ2-7, with TRBD1 identical over 9 bases. This CDR3 has 14 residues. The V segment lost 2 bases and the J segment 6 bases; nucleotides outside the gene matches: 5. Germline V gene sequence: CDR1 ENHRY, CDR2 SYGVKD.

The genes are TRBV11-2 and TRBJ2-7; no reliable D call. V was trimmed by 8 bases and J by 2 bases, leaving 19 bases between them. CDR1 is SGHAT and CDR2 is FQNNGV in the germline V gene. CDR3 length: 15 amino acids. The CDR3 coding sequence is TGTGCCAGCCAAACCTGGCTAGGCAAGACCTACGAGCAGTACTTC. This codes for CASQTWLGKTYEQYF.

This chain joins TRBV5-4 and TRBJ2-5, with D hard to call. From germline, CDR1 is SGHNT and CDR2 YYREEE (reference sequence). Trimming pared 2 bases from V and 2 bases from J, leaving 7 bases between. The CDR3 is 13 amino acids. CDR3 sequence (DNA): TGTGCCAGCAGCTTTGAGTCGCAAGAGACCCAGTACTTC. This encodes CASSFESQETQYF.

The rearrangement joins TRBV6-5 to TRBJ2-7, with 8 bases aligning to TRBD1. The CDR3 contains 14 residues. The junction had 5 bases not matched to a gene; V was cut back by 5 bases and J by 2 bases. Germline V gene data show CDR1 as MNHEY and CDR2 as SVGAGI. The CDR3 region has the DNA TGTGCCAGCAGTGACCCGGACAGGGCCTACGAGCAGTACTTC. It specifies CASSDPDRAYEQYF.

V gene TRBV30 combines with J gene TRBJ2-7; D remains unclear. This CDR3 has 13 residues. The V gene's germline CDR1 is GTSNPN and CDR2 SVGIG (reference sequence). V was cut by 4 bases and J by 1 base, with 11 bases left in between. The CDR3 protein is CAWKTTPSYEQYF. DNA for the CDR3: TGTGCCTGGAAAACGACTCCATCCTACGAGCAGTACTTC.

The chain uses TRBV4-1 and TRBJ2-1, with 11 bases aligning to TRBD2. This CDR3 contains 17 residues. The germline CDR1 and CDR2 sequences are MGHRA and YSYEKL. Trimming took 1 base from V and 8 from J; bases not matched to a gene: 10. The CDR3 reads CASSQVLLAGELHEQFF. CDR3 in DNA: TGCGCCAGCAGCCAAGTGTTACTAGCGGGAGAACTCCATGAGCAGTTCTTC.

This sequence joins TRBV29-1 and TRBJ2-7; a weak D match, TRBD2 (6 bases). Germline V gene sequence: CDR1 SQVTM, CDR2 ANQGSEA. Trimming took 5 bases from V and 3 from J, leaving 20 bases between them. The CDR3 runs 15 residues. CDR3 sequence reads: CSVFDWGTDNYEQYF. The DNA for the CDR3 is TGCAGCGTTTTCGATTGGGGGACTGACAACTACGAGCAGTACTTC.

V usage is TRBV28 and J usage is TRBJ2-7, with 7 nucleotides matching TRBD2. Germline lookup yields CDR1 MDHEN and CDR2 SYDVKM. J gave up 3 bases and V 7 bases, and 12 bases lay outside the gene matches. The CDR3 covers 15 residues. CDR3: CASIPRGRDHYEQYF. CDR3 DNA: TGTGCCAGCATCCCCCGAGGGAGGGACCACTACGAGCAGTACTTC.

The chain links TRBV7-9 to TRBJ2-5; no clear D gene. This CDR3 is built from 14 residues. V shed 3 bases and J shed 1 base, with 9 bases lying between them. Germline V gene sequence: CDR1 SEHNR, CDR2 FQNEAQ (reference sequence). CDR3 nucleotides: TGTGCCAGCAGCTTTCCTGGGCGCCAAGAGACCCAGTACTTC. Its protein is CASSFPGRQETQYF.

This chain connects TRBV11-3 to TRBJ2-2; 10 nucleotides match TRBD1. The germline V gene encodes CDR1 SGHNT and CDR2 YENEEA. The junction had 6 bases not matched to a gene; V was cut back by 4 bases and J by 4 bases. The CDR3 loop spans 16 amino acids. In DNA form, the CDR3 reads TGTGCCAGCAGCTCCCGGGACAGGGGTATCACCGGGGAGCTGTTTTTT. Residues: CASSSRDRGITGELFF. Together with reference TRBV11-3 and TRBJ2-2, the CDR3 gives the full variable domain: EAGVVQSPRYKIIEKKQPVAFWCNPISGHNTLYWYLQNLGQGPELLIRYENEEAVDDSQLPKDRFSAERLKGVDSTLKIQPAELGDSAVYLCASSSRDRGITGELFFGEGSRLTVL.

The gene calls are TRBV10-3 and TRBJ2-5; D is unresolved. Germline CDR1 and CDR2: ENHRY and SYGVKD. Deletions cut 1 base from V and 4 bases from J, with 16 bases between. This CDR3 is built from 16 residues. CDR3 DNA sequence: TGTGCCATCAGTGAGTATGGTAGCACGGAGACAGAGACCCAGTACTTC. This sequence encodes CAISEYGSTETETQYF.

The gene calls are TRBV20-1 and TRBJ1-1, with D hard to call. Trimming shortened V by 3 bases and J by 7 bases, and 9 bases separated the two germline ends. Germline V CDR1 and CDR2: DFQATT, SNEGSKA (reference sequence). This CDR3 has 11 residues. The CDR3 region is CSASRGIEAFF. CDR3 in DNA: TGCAGTGCTAGTCGGGGAATTGAAGCTTTCTTT.

This clone was counted only a few times. The chain joins TRBV5-4 to TRBJ2-2; D uncertain. The length of the CDR3 is 12 residues. V was pared by 4 bases and J by 7 bases, with 8 bases between. CDR1 and CDR2 from the germline V gene are SGHNT and YYREEE (reference sequence). The CDR3 is CASSSTFGELFF. CDR3 bases: TGTGCCAGCAGCAGTACTTTCGGGGAGCTGTTTTTT.

This chain uses TRBV15 with TRBJ2-3; 14 bases are a match to TRBD2. Germline values: CDR1 LNHNV, CDR2 YYDKDF (reference sequence). V dropped 2 bases and J dropped 5; count of bases not matched to a gene: 12. This CDR3 comprises 19 residues. The CDR3: CATSRRPRTSGRSIDTQYF. CDR3 in DNA: TGTGCCACCAGCAGACGTCCCCGGACTAGCGGGAGGTCCATAGATACGCAGTATTTT.